A single sample gave rise to the 27 T cell receptor beta chains below, sequenced in a study of regulatory T cells. The primer mix had 52 TRBV and 13 TRBJ primers. Method: immunoSEQ multiplex PCR; TCRdb's copy keeps in-frame clones and lacks some. The repertoire has around 29,000 clones, about 93% of them found once; the top ten carry about 0.99%. Their recognized antigens are unknown. Findings and limits, study-wide: In CD3G-deficient patients, conventional CD4+ T cells were enriched for hydrophobic CDR3 residues at positions 6 and 7.

Sequencing used conventional CD4+ T cells sorted from blood. The receptors come from a child under 10 years old with CD3G deficiency.

This chain connects TRBV7-2 to TRBJ2-7; no firm D call. Germline-derived CDR1 and CDR2 are SGHTA and FQGNSA. V was clipped by 1 base and J by 3 bases, with 7 bases between them. CDR3 length: 13 residues. CDR3 nucleotides: TGTGCCAGCAGCTTAGGGTTGTTCTACGAGCAGTACTTC. Its protein is CASSLGLFYEQYF.

V gene TRBV6-1 combines with J gene TRBJ1-6; 7 nucleotides align to TRBD1. This CDR3 has 16 residues. Germline V gene data show CDR1 as MNHNS and CDR2 as SASEGT. Germline trimming cut 4 bases from V and 7 bases from J; bases unmatched to any gene: 10. As DNA, the CDR3 is TGTGCCAGCAGTGTTCCGACCGCAGGGGGGAATTCACCCCTCCACTTT. It codes for CASSVPTAGGNSPLHF.

This chain connects TRBV18 to TRBJ2-1, with 10 bases identical to TRBD1. V shed 1 base and J 9 bases; nucleotides not matched to a gene: 3. Germline CDR1 and CDR2: KGHSH and LQKENI. This CDR3 comprises 14 residues. Here the CDR3 DNA reads TGTGCCAGCTCACCACTCCGACAGGGGGCTGAGCAGTTCTTC. It translates to CASSPLRQGAEQFF.

This rearrangement joins TRBV6-1 to TRBJ2-4; 7 bases fit TRBD2. This CDR3 contains 16 residues. Germline V CDR1 and CDR2: MNHNS, SASEGT. Trimming cost V 4 bases and J 0 bases; bases outside gene matches: 6. The DNA for the CDR3 is TGTGCCAGCAGTGTCAGAGCGGGGCTAGCCAAAAACATTCAGTACTTC. It encodes CASSVRAGLAKNIQYF.

This chain links TRBV19 with TRBJ2-1, with TRBD2 matching 8 bases. J gave up 9 bases and V 5 bases, and 6 bases lay outside the gene matches. CDR3 length equals 13 residues. Looked up from germline, CDR1 is LNHDA and CDR2 is SQIVND (reference sequence). The DNA of the CDR3 is TGTGCCAGTAGTCCGGGGGGGCAGGGTGAGCAGTTCTTC. Its protein is CASSPGGQGEQFF.

This clone was seen just once. The chain couples TRBV19 to TRBJ1-5; D call uncertain. V shed 6 bases and J shed 0 bases, with 12 bases lying between them. The CDR3 covers 15 residues. Germline V lookup: CDR1 LNHDA, CDR2 SQIVND (reference sequence). CDR3 sequence: CASSLHLYSNQPQHF. Here the CDR3 DNA reads TGTGCCAGTAGCCTACACCTATATAGCAATCAGCCCCAGCATTTT.

V is TRBV28 and J is TRBJ2-7, with TRBD1 matching 9 bases. The V segment lost 3 bases and the J segment 3 bases; nucleotides outside the gene matches: 6. This CDR3 region has 15 residues. Looked up from germline, CDR1 is MDHEN and CDR2 is SYDVKM. Here the CDR3 reads CASSFIGTGNYEQYF. The CDR3 region has the DNA TGTGCCAGCAGTTTTATAGGGACAGGGAACTACGAGCAGTACTTC.

This chain joins TRBV13 and TRBJ2-3; 7 positions agree with TRBD2. With 6 bases clipped from V and 5 bases from J, the junction kept 8 bases outside the gene matches. CDR1 and CDR2 (germline): PRHDT, FYEKMQ (reference sequence). The CDR3 spans 14 residues. CDR3 sequence reads: CASRGRERGDTQYF. For the CDR3, the DNA is TGTGCCAGCAGGGGGCGGGAGAGGGGAGATACGCAGTATTTT. Full variable domain (rest looked up from reference TRBV13 and TRBJ2-3): AAGVIQSPRHLIKEKRETATLKCYPIPRHDTVYWYQQGPGQDPQFLISFYEKMQSDKGSIPDRFSAQQFSDYHSELNMSSLELGDSALYFCASRGRERGDTQYFGPGTRLTVL.

The rearrangement joins TRBV7-9 to TRBJ2-3, with 12 positions matching TRBD2. This CDR3 is 14 amino acids long. Unmatched junction bases numbered 4, after V lost 2 bases and J lost 10 bases. Germline V gives CDR1 SEHNR, CDR2 FQNEAQ (reference sequence). For the CDR3, the DNA is TGTGCCAGCAGCTTAAGACTAGCGGGAGTCGCGCAGTATTTT. It yields the protein CASSLRLAGVAQYF.

The gene calls are TRBV28 and TRBJ1-1, with a tentative D call TRBD1 (5 bases). Trimming took 5 bases from V and 8 from J, leaving 18 bases between them. The CDR3 is made up of 14 amino acids. CDR1 and CDR2 (germline): MDHEN, SYDVKM. The CDR3 coding sequence is TGTGCCAGCAGTCCCCCGGGCAGGGCGAGGGAAGCTTTCTTT. This gives the protein CASSPPGRAREAFF.

J is TRBJ2-2 and V is TRBV28; TRBD2 agrees at 8 bases. Germline values: CDR1 MDHEN, CDR2 SYDVKM. J lost 1 base, V lost 7 bases, and 5 bases had no gene match. The CDR3 has 15 residues. This CDR3 reads CASKPAGVNTGELFF. CDR3 nucleotide sequence: TGTGCCAGCAAGCCAGCGGGGGTGAACACCGGGGAGCTGTTTTTT.

Of note for this clone: The sample holds other DNA sequences that translate to the same CDR3. This chain uses TRBV28 with TRBJ1-2; D is undetermined. The germline V and J ends were trimmed by 2 bases and 4 bases, with 5 bases remaining between them. The CDR3 totals 12 residues. Germline CDR1 and CDR2: MDHEN and SYDVKM. DNA for the CDR3: TGTGCCAGCAGTTTAACCGGCTATGGCTACACCTTC. Translation gives CASSLTGYGYTF.

V and J are TRBV28 and TRBJ2-7; 8 bases align to TRBD2. The CDR3 is 16 residues long. The germline V gene encodes CDR1 MDHEN and CDR2 SYDVKM. Trimming at V came to 1 base and at J to 7 bases, leaving 12 bases not matched to a gene. The CDR3 DNA reads TGTGCCAGCAGTTTATACGTCGGCAGCGGGGGAGCGGAGCAGTACTTC. This gives the protein CASSLYVGSGGAEQYF. The variable domain in full, with the rest retrieved from reference TRBV28 and TRBJ2-7, is DVKVTQSSRYLVKRTGEKVFLECVQDMDHENMFWYRQDPGLGLRLIYFSYDVKMKEKGDIPEGYSVSREKKERFSLILESASTNQTSMYLCASSLYVGSGGAEQYFGPGTRLTVT.

The gene calls are TRBV28 and TRBJ2-1, with D unclear. V was pared by 7 bases and J by 3 bases, with 10 bases between. The germline gives CDR1 MDHEN, CDR2 SYDVKM. CDR3 length: 13 residues. CDR3 residues: CASTRWGYNEQFF. Here the CDR3 DNA reads TGTGCCAGCACCCGATGGGGCTACAATGAGCAGTTCTTC.

This chain connects TRBV6-1 to TRBJ1-2; possible D gene TRBD1, 5 bases. Germline V gives CDR1 MNHNS, CDR2 SASEGT. This CDR3 region has 13 residues. V lost 5 bases to trimming and J lost 3 bases, with 10 bases between them. DNA of the CDR3: TGTGCCAGCAGTCAGGCCAGGGACTATGGCTACACCTTC. Its protein is CASSQARDYGYTF.

The J gene is TRBJ2-2, the V gene TRBV28; D is tentatively TRBD1 or TRBD2 (5 bases each). The V gene's germline CDR1 is MDHEN and CDR2 SYDVKM. Trimming took 6 bases from V and 4 from J, leaving 18 bases between them. This CDR3 contains 16 residues. This CDR3 reads CASSFRVRDGTGELFF. CDR3 sequence (DNA): TGTGCCAGCAGCTTTCGAGTTCGGGACGGCACCGGGGAGCTGTTTTTT.

This chain uses TRBV28 with TRBJ1-1; the D is unclear. CDR3 length: 15 residues. The germline gives CDR1 MDHEN, CDR2 SYDVKM. V shed 6 bases and J shed 5 bases, with 19 bases lying between them. The CDR3 DNA sequence: TGTGCCAGCAGGATGGATTCAGGAGCCGGGACTGAAGCTTTCTTT. Translation: CASRMDSGAGTEAFF.

The CDR3 sequence is CASSPMSRANQPQHF. For the CDR3, the DNA is TGTGCCAGCAGCCCTATGTCCAGGGCCAATCAGCCCCAGCATTTT. The V and J genes are TRBV28 and TRBJ1-5; D possibly corresponds to TRBD1 (5 bases). Germline lookup yields CDR1 MDHEN and CDR2 SYDVKM. CDR3 length: 15 amino acids. V lost 6 bases, J lost 3 bases, and 15 bases lay in between.

The rearrangement uses TRBV6-1 and TRBJ2-3, with TRBD1 as a possible D gene (6 bases). From germline, CDR1 is MNHNS and CDR2 SASEGT. The CDR3 is 15 amino acids. The V gene lost 1 base and the J gene lost 6 bases, with 14 bases spanning the gap. The CDR3 nucleotides read TGTGCCAGCAGTGAAGACAGGGACCTTAAGGATACGCAGTATTTT. Encoded protein: CASSEDRDLKDTQYF.

This clone came up once. The rearrangement joins TRBV19 to TRBJ2-2; D is possibly TRBD2 (7 bases). Deletions cut 4 bases from V and 6 bases from J, with 15 bases between. Germline CDR1 reads LNHDA; CDR2 reads SQIVND (reference sequence). This CDR3 region has 15 residues. CDR3 region: CASSRGGTRAGELFF. In nucleotides, the CDR3 is TGTGCCAGTAGTAGGGGGGGCACGAGAGCCGGGGAGCTGTTTTTT.

The chain recombines TRBV28 with TRBJ1-6; D may be TRBD1 (6 bases). Germline assignment: CDR1 MDHEN and CDR2 SYDVKM. The CDR3 runs to 14 residues. With 6 bases removed from V and 6 bases from J, the gap between germline ends came to 12 bases. CDR3 loop: CASSKDRPNSPLHF. CDR3 nucleotide sequence: TGTGCCAGCAGCAAGGACAGACCTAATTCACCCCTCCACTTT. The full variable domain, completed using reference TRBV28 and TRBJ1-6, is DVKVTQSSRYLVKRTGEKVFLECVQDMDHENMFWYRQDPGLGLRLIYFSYDVKMKEKGDIPEGYSVSREKKERFSLILESASTNQTSMYLCASSKDRPNSPLHFGNGTRLTVT.

The rearrangement joins TRBV10-3 to TRBJ2-7, with D perhaps matching TRBD1 (6 bases). V was pared by 5 bases and J by 3 bases, with 11 bases between. CDR3 length: 13 amino acids. Germline V CDR1 and CDR2: ENHRY, SYGVKD. Here the CDR3 reads CAISTGQNYEQYF. CDR3 sequence (DNA): TGTGCCATCAGTACAGGACAGAACTACGAGCAGTACTTC.

The genes are TRBV7-8 and TRBJ2-5, with TRBD1 matching over 8 bases. In germline, CDR1 is SGHVS, CDR2 FQNEAQ. This CDR3 is 13 amino acids long. The J segment lost 2 bases and the V segment lost 4 bases, leaving 0 bases of the junction unmatched. The CDR3 DNA is TGTGCCAGCAGCTGGACAGGGCAAGAGACCCAGTACTTC. Encoded protein: CASSWTGQETQYF. Full variable domain (remainder filled in from reference TRBV7-8 and TRBJ2-5): GAGVSQSPRYKVAKRGQDVALRCDPISGHVSLFWYQQALGQGPEFLTYFQNEAQLDKSGLPSDRFFAERPEGSVSTLKIQRTQQEDSAVYLCASSWTGQETQYFGPGTRLLVL.

The CDR3 region is CASSEDRDSHEQYF. The CDR3 DNA reads as TGTGCCAGCAGTGAGGACAGGGATTCCCACGAGCAGTACTTC. The chain joins TRBV6-1 to TRBJ2-7; 8 positions agree with TRBD1. Germline V gene sequence: CDR1 MNHNS, CDR2 SASEGT. The CDR3 has 14 residues. The V gene end was trimmed by 3 bases and the J gene end by 5 bases; junction bases not matched to a gene: 6.

The CDR3 spells CASSLSGEAFF. In nucleotides, the CDR3 is TGCGCCAGCAGCTTGTCGGGGGAAGCTTTCTTT. This chain uses TRBV5-1 with TRBJ1-1; D unresolved. Trimming took 1 base from V and 8 from J, leaving 6 bases between them. Germline V CDR1 and CDR2: SGHRS, YFSETQ. CDR3 length: 11 amino acids.

V and J are TRBV28 and TRBJ1-1; 8 positions agree with TRBD1. After removal of 5 bases from V and 3 bases from J, the junction contained 2 bases not matched to a gene. The CDR3 extends over 13 amino acids. The germline gives CDR1 MDHEN, CDR2 SYDVKM. This CDR3 reads CASSTGGDTEAFF. CDR3 nucleotides: TGTGCCAGCAGTACAGGGGGGGACACTGAAGCTTTCTTT.

The chain couples TRBV28 to TRBJ1-3; perhaps TRBD1 as D (5 bases). CDR1 MDHEN and CDR2 SYDVKM come from the germline V gene. The CDR3 consists of 15 residues. Trimming took off 6 bases at V and 0 bases at J, with 12 bases between the two ends. The DNA for the CDR3 is TGTGCCAGCAGCCCGGGGACCCTCTCTGGAAACACCATATATTTT. It encodes CASSPGTLSGNTIYF.